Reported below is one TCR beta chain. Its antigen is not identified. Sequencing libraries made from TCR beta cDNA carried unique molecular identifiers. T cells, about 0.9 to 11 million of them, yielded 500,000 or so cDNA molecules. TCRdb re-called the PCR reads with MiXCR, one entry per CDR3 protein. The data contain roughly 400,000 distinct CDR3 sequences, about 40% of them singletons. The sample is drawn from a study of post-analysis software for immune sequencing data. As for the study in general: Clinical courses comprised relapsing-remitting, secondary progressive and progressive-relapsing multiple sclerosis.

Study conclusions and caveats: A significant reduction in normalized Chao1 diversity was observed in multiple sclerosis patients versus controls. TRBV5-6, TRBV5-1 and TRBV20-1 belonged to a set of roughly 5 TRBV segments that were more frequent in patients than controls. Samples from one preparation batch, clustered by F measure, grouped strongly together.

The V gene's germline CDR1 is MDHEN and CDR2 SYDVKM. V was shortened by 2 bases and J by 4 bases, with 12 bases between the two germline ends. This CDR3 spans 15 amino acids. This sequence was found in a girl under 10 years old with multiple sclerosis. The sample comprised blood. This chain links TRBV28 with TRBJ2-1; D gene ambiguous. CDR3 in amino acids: CASSLARNRYNEQFF. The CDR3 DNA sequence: TGTGCCAGCAGTTTAGCCAGGAATAGGTACAATGAGCAGTTCTTC.